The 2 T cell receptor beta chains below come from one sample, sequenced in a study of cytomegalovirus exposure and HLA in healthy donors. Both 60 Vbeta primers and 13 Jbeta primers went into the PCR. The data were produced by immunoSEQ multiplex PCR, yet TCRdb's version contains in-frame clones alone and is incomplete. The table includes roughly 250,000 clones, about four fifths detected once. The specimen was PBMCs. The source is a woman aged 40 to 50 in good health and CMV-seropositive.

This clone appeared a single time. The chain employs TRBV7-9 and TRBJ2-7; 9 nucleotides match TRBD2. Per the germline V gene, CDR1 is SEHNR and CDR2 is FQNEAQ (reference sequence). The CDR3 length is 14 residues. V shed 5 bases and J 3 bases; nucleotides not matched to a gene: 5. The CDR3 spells CASSPAGGHYEQYF. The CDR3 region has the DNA TGTGCCAGCAGCCCCGCGGGGGGGCACTACGAGCAGTACTTC.

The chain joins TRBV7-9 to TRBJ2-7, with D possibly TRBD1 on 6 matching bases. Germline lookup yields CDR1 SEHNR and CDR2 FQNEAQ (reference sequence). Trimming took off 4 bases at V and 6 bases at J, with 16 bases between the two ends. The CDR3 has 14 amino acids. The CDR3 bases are TGTGCCAGCAGCTCCGGGACAAACCTTTTCGAGCAGTACTTC. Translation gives CASSSGTNLFEQYF.